The clone carrying this T cell receptor (beta chain) was detected a few times. This entry comes from a study of T-cell reconstitution after alpha-beta-depleted transplantation in children. Unique molecular identifiers were incorporated into the prepared TCRbeta library. One entry per CDR3 protein results from TCRdb running MiXCR on the PCR reads. Counted here are about 500,000 distinct CDR3 sequences, about 31% occurring once; the ten biggest clones make up 2% to 3%. The TCR comes from a human donor who donated a stem cell graft to a child with aplastic anemia. The sample in question was PBMCs from the stem cell graft donor, obtained from the stem cell graft.

This CDR3 is CSAPPGQGNTEAFF. The CDR3 DNA follows: TGCAGTGCTCCCCCGGGACAGGGGAACACTGAAGCTTTCTTT. The chain uses TRBV20-1 and TRBJ1-1, with 9 bases lining up with TRBD1. Trimming removed 5 bases from V and 1 base from J; junction bases left unmatched: 5. This CDR3 is built from 14 residues. CDR1 and CDR2 (germline): DFQATT, SNEGSKA (reference sequence).